Presented here are 32 T cell receptor beta chains from one specimen sequenced in a study of blood T cell repertoires in COVID-19. Profiled with immunoSEQ multiplex PCR; TCRdb holds only in-frame clones, not every one. The table has 150,000 to 180,000 clones, approximately 80% seen once. Sequenced: peripheral blood. The receptors were sampled from a woman in her sixties or seventies with acute or convalescent COVID-19.

J is TRBJ2-7 and V is TRBV6-5, with D maybe TRBD1 (6 bases). The V and J ends lost 6 bases and 0 bases respectively, with 9 bases between them. Germline V gene lookup returns CDR1 MNHEY and CDR2 SVGAGI. The CDR3 is 13 residues long. The chain's CDR3 is CASRAQGSYEQYF. The CDR3 coding sequence is TGTGCCAGCAGAGCACAGGGCTCCTACGAGCAGTACTTC.

The V and J genes are TRBV29-1 and TRBJ2-3, with 7 bases lining up with TRBD1. With 5 bases clipped from V and 0 bases from J, the junction kept 8 bases outside the gene matches. The CDR3 totals 15 residues. The germline CDR1 and CDR2 sequences are SQVTM and ANQGSEA. CDR3 protein: CSVKGQITSTDTQYF. In DNA form, the CDR3 reads TGCAGCGTTAAGGGACAGATCACTAGCACAGATACGCAGTATTTT.

The chain couples TRBV6-1 to TRBJ1-5, with TRBD1 as a possible D gene (5 bases). The V end was cut by 0 bases, the J end by 2 bases, with 11 bases between. CDR1 is MNHNS and CDR2 is SASEGT in the germline V gene. The CDR3 loop spans 16 amino acids. The CDR3 reads CASSEAFGRGNQPQHF. The DNA for the CDR3 is TGTGCCAGCAGTGAAGCTTTTGGCAGGGGCAATCAGCCCCAGCATTTT.

The V call is TRBV27, the J call TRBJ1-2, with 9 bases identical to TRBD1. CDR1 is MNHEY, CDR2 SMNVEV, per germline (reference sequence). The trim removed 8 bases at V and 0 bases at J, leaving 1 base unmatched. The CDR3 has 13 amino acids. The CDR3 protein is CASHRGPNYGYTF. Here the CDR3 DNA reads TGTGCCAGCCACAGGGGGCCTAACTATGGCTACACCTTC.

The rearrangement links TRBV30 to TRBJ1-6; D perhaps matches TRBD1 (6 bases). CDR3 length equals 13 residues. The germline V and J ends were trimmed by 4 bases and 14 bases, with 18 bases remaining between them. The germline CDR1 and CDR2 sequences are GTSNPN and SVGIG (reference sequence). The chain's CDR3 is CAWNIGDTVTLHF. The CDR3 DNA reads TGTGCCTGGAATATCGGGGACACCGTCACCCTCCACTTT.

This chain links TRBV12-5 with TRBJ2-1, with D perhaps matching TRBD1 (6 bases). Germline V gene data show CDR1 as LGHNT and CDR2 as FRNRAP. This CDR3 is built from 14 residues. V was clipped by 5 bases and J by 0 bases, with 8 bases between them. The CDR3 DNA follows: TGTGCTAGTGGTATACAGGGCTCCTACAATGAGCAGTTCTTC. This gives the protein CASGIQGSYNEQFF. Variable domain in full (rest from reference TRBV12-5 and TRBJ2-1): DARVTQTPRHKVTEMGQEVTMRCQPILGHNTVFWYRQTMMQGLELLAYFRNRAPLDDSGMPKDRFSAEMPDATLATLKIQPSEPRDSAVYFCASGIQGSYNEQFFGPGTRLTVL.

This chain joins TRBV6-5 and TRBJ1-4; 8 positions agree with TRBD1. V shed 6 bases, J shed 2 bases, and the junction held 2 bases outside the gene matches. The CDR3 extends over 14 amino acids. The germline gives CDR1 MNHEY, CDR2 SVGAGI. CDR3 coding DNA: TGTGCCAGCAGCAACAGGGGGACTAATGAAAAACTGTTTTTT. This codes for CASSNRGTNEKLFF.

The chain recombines TRBV10-3 with TRBJ2-7; TRBD2 agrees at 9 bases. CDR3 length equals 15 residues. Losses at the gene ends were 2 bases for V and 3 bases for J; bases not matched to a gene: 5. Germline values: CDR1 ENHRY, CDR2 SYGVKD. Written as DNA, the CDR3 is TGTGCCATCAGTGAGGGGATTAGCGGGGGCTACGAGCAGTACGTC. This codes for CAISEGISGGYEQYV.

The sample holds a few counts of this clone. The chain is built from TRBV3-1 (or the pseudogene TRBV3-2) and TRBJ2-1; 8 bases line up with TRBD2. This CDR3 spans 17 amino acids. The germline V gene encodes CDR1 LGHDT and CDR2 YNNKEL (reference sequence). V lost 0 bases, J lost 8 bases, and 12 bases stayed unmatched. As DNA, the CDR3 is TGTGCCAGCAGCCAAGAGAAAGGACTAGCCTCTTCAGATGAGCAGTTCTTC. Encoded protein: CASSQEKGLASSDEQFF.

The V call is TRBV6-5, the J call TRBJ1-4; the D gene is possibly TRBD1 (6 bases). Trimming left V 2 bases short and J 7 bases short, with 11 bases between. The length of the CDR3 is 14 residues. The V gene's germline CDR1 is MNHEY and CDR2 SVGAGI. CDR3 coding DNA: TGTGCCAGCAGTTACAGGGGGGGCAGTGAAAAACTGTTTTTT. Protein sequence: CASSYRGGSEKLFF.

This chain connects TRBV28 to TRBJ2-1; 9 bases map to TRBD1. The germline V gene has CDR1 MDHEN and CDR2 SYDVKM. The CDR3 has 16 amino acids. The ends lost 1 base at V and 2 bases at J; junction bases unmatched: 3. The DNA for the CDR3 is TGTGCCAGCAGTTTATTCCGGGACAGGGCCTACAATGAGCAGTTCTTC. Its translation is CASSLFRDRAYNEQFF.

The chain recombines TRBV5-6 with TRBJ1-1, with TRBD1 matching over 11 bases. Germline V gene sequence: CDR1 SGHDT, CDR2 YYEEEE. V shed 4 bases and J 8 bases; nucleotides not matched to a gene: 10. The CDR3 has 15 amino acids. The CDR3 DNA follows: TGTGCCAGCAGCCCCGCCGGGACAGGGGGTCGGGAAGCTTTCTTT. Protein product: CASSPAGTGGREAFF.

This clone has only a few counts. The chain is built from TRBV9 and TRBJ1-2; 9 bases fit TRBD1. The V gene's germline CDR1 is SGDLS and CDR2 YYNGEE. The ends lost 3 bases at V and 4 bases at J; junction bases unmatched: 4. This CDR3 contains 14 residues. In DNA form, the CDR3 reads TGTGCCAGCAGCGAAACACAGGGGGCCTATGGCTACACCTTC. Its translation is CASSETQGAYGYTF.

The chain combines TRBV19 with TRBJ2-1; D remains unclear. Germline V lookup: CDR1 LNHDA, CDR2 SQIVND (reference sequence). The CDR3 sequence is 14 residues long. The V and J ends lost 5 bases and 4 bases respectively, with 12 bases between them. DNA of the CDR3: TGTGCCAGTAGTCCCTACGTGCCATACAATGAGCAGTTCTTC. Translated: CASSPYVPYNEQFF.

Written as DNA, the CDR3 is TGTGCCAGCAGCCAAAGGACTAGCGGGGCTTACGAGCAGTACTTC. Residues: CASSQRTSGAYEQYF. The J gene is TRBJ2-7, the V gene TRBV3-1 (or the pseudogene TRBV3-2); TRBD2 matches at 12 bases. The V gene end was trimmed by 2 bases and the J gene end by 4 bases; junction bases not matched to a gene: 3. Germline-derived CDR1 and CDR2 are LGHDT and YNNKEL (reference sequence). There are 15 residues in the CDR3.

The chain links TRBV11-2 to TRBJ2-2, with 11 bases identical to TRBD2. There are 15 residues in the CDR3. Germline V gene sequence: CDR1 SGHAT, CDR2 FQNNGV. V lost 2 bases to trimming and J lost 7 bases; unmatched junction nucleotides: 3. CDR3 bases: TGTGCCAGCAGCTTAATACTAGCGGGGGTCGGGGAGCTGTTTTTT. It encodes CASSLILAGVGELFF.

The V call is TRBV6-6, the J call TRBJ1-1; D unclear. Germline V gene data show CDR1 as MNHNY and CDR2 as SVGAGI (reference sequence). V was clipped by 4 bases and J by 0 bases, with 12 bases between them. There are 15 residues in the CDR3. CDR3 sequence (DNA): TGTGCCAGCAGTTTAGGTGGGCATATGAACACTGAAGCTTTCTTT. Translated: CASSLGGHMNTEAFF.

The chain recombines TRBV18 with TRBJ2-1; TRBD2 might be the D (5 bases). Germline V gene data show CDR1 as KGHSH and CDR2 as LQKENI. Trimming took off 3 bases at V and 9 bases at J, with 21 bases between the two ends. The CDR3 loop spans 16 amino acids. CDR3 nucleotide sequence: TGTGCCAGCTCACCGGAGAGGGTGGTCGGGTCTGCTGAGCAGTTCTTC. Its protein product is CASSPERVVGSAEQFF.

The chain's CDR3 is CASSSRGGYGYTF. CDR3 DNA sequence: TGTGCCAGCAGCTCAAGGGGTGGCTATGGCTACACCTTC. V is TRBV7-9 and J is TRBJ1-2; maybe TRBD1 (5 bases). In germline, CDR1 is SEHNR, CDR2 FQNEAQ (reference sequence). V lost 4 bases and J 4 bases, leaving 10 bases between the germline ends. CDR3 length: 13 residues.

The CDR3 region is CASSLGDREYGYTF. The CDR3 DNA is TGCGCCAGCAGCTTGGGGGACAGGGAGTATGGCTACACCTTC. This chain connects TRBV5-1 to TRBJ1-2; 9 bases align to TRBD1. In germline, CDR1 is SGHRS, CDR2 YFSETQ. V lost 0 bases and J lost 5; bases outside the gene matches: 2. The CDR3 consists of 14 residues.

The V and J genes are TRBV3-1 (or the pseudogene TRBV3-2) and TRBJ1-2, with D possibly being TRBD1 (5 bases). V was shortened by 2 bases and J by 5 bases, with 12 bases between the two germline ends. The germline gives CDR1 LGHDT, CDR2 YNNKEL (reference sequence). The CDR3 extends over 14 amino acids. The CDR3 loop reads CASSQMGGEYGYTF. The CDR3 region has the DNA TGTGCCAGCAGCCAAATGGGGGGAGAGTATGGCTACACCTTC.

V gene TRBV27 combines with J gene TRBJ2-1; tentative D call: TRBD1 (6 bases). V was trimmed by 6 bases and J by 0 bases, leaving 12 bases between them. There are 15 residues in the CDR3. Germline CDR1 reads MNHEY; CDR2 reads SMNVEV (reference sequence). The CDR3 DNA sequence: TGTGCCAGCAGCCCCTTGACAGGCTCCTACAATGAGCAGTTCTTC. Translation: CASSPLTGSYNEQFF.

The chain links TRBV4-1 to TRBJ2-1, with 13 nucleotides matching TRBD2. Trimming at V came to 6 bases and at J to 8 bases, leaving 4 bases not matched to a gene. This CDR3 is 14 amino acids long. Germline V CDR1 and CDR2: MGHRA, YSYEKL. The CDR3 DNA is TGCGCCAGCAGACTAGCGGGGGGGCCTTATGAGCAGTTCTTC. Its translation is CASRLAGGPYEQFF.

The chain links TRBV6-5 to TRBJ2-5, with a weak D call TRBD1 (6 bases). CDR1 and CDR2 from the germline V gene are MNHEY and SVGAGI. CDR3 length: 15 amino acids. V was pared by 2 bases and J by 0 bases, with 10 bases between. Here the CDR3 DNA reads TGTGCCAGCAGTTACGTAAACAGGGACCAAGAGACCCAGTACTTC. As protein: CASSYVNRDQETQYF.

The chain combines TRBV27 with TRBJ2-7; 8 bases agree with TRBD1. Germline lookup yields CDR1 MNHEY and CDR2 SMNVEV (reference sequence). The CDR3 covers 15 residues. J was trimmed by 0 bases and V by 4 bases; bases with no gene match: 5. DNA of the CDR3: TGTGCCAGCAGTTCCCCGGGACAGGTCTCCTACGAGCAGTACTTC. It codes for CASSSPGQVSYEQYF.

The chain uses TRBV28 and TRBJ1-4; TRBD1 aligns across 8 bases. CDR1 MDHEN and CDR2 SYDVKM come from the germline V gene. V was pared by 4 bases and J by 11 bases, with 9 bases of the junction left unmatched. This CDR3 contains 14 residues. CDR3: CASSSPSGGGKLFF. The DNA for the CDR3 is TGTGCCAGCAGTTCACCGTCAGGGGGCGGGAAACTGTTTTTT.

In DNA, the CDR3 is TGTGCCAGCAGTTTTGGGGGCCTCACAACTAATGAAAAACTGTTTTTT. This translates into CASSFGGLTTNEKLFF. The gene calls are TRBV28 and TRBJ1-4, with D possibly matching TRBD1 (6 bases). Trimming took 3 bases from V and 0 from J, leaving 11 bases between them. CDR3 length equals 16 residues. Germline V gene data show CDR1 as MDHEN and CDR2 as SYDVKM.

CDR3 loop: CASSYSEGFTEAFF. CDR3 in DNA: TGTGCCAGCAGTTACTCGGAGGGCTTCACTGAAGCTTTCTTT. The rearrangement links TRBV6-6 to TRBJ1-1; D call uncertain. Germline V CDR1 and CDR2: MNHNY, SVGAGI (reference sequence). This CDR3 has 14 amino acids. The V gene lost 0 bases and the J gene lost 4 bases, with 9 bases spanning the gap.

With regard to this clone: The same CDR3 also results from other DNA sequences found in this sample. The chain has TRBV7-3 and TRBJ2-2; TRBD2 matches 9 bases. V shed 5 bases, J shed 5 bases, and the junction held 3 bases outside the gene matches. Germline-derived CDR1 and CDR2 are SGHTA and FQGTGA. The CDR3 sequence is 14 residues long. The CDR3 is CASSPSGGTGELFF. DNA of the CDR3: TGTGCCAGCAGCCCAAGCGGGGGGACCGGGGAGCTGTTTTTT.

The chain joins TRBV9 to TRBJ1-1, with a tentative D call TRBD1 (5 bases). The CDR3 spans 16 residues. The germline V gene encodes CDR1 SGDLS and CDR2 YYNGEE. V lost 2 bases and J 0 bases, leaving 14 bases between the germline ends. CDR3 in amino acids: CASSVSISGVNTEAFF. CDR3 DNA sequence: TGTGCCAGCAGCGTCAGTATTTCGGGGGTGAACACTGAAGCTTTCTTT.

The chain links TRBV7-9 to TRBJ1-1, with 8 bases aligning to TRBD1. Trimming took 6 bases from V and 6 from J; bases not matched to a gene: 12. The V gene's germline CDR1 is SEHNR and CDR2 FQNEAQ (reference sequence). The CDR3 covers 15 residues. The CDR3 is CASRPPQGAIAEAFF. The CDR3 coding sequence is TGTGCCAGCAGACCACCCCAGGGGGCGATCGCTGAAGCTTTCTTT.

The chain links TRBV6-5 to TRBJ1-1; TRBD1 matches 9 bases. In germline, CDR1 is MNHEY, CDR2 SVGAGI. The CDR3 has 15 amino acids. J gave up 4 bases and V 4 bases, and 7 bases lay outside the gene matches. The CDR3 loop is CASSFQQGASTEAFF. The CDR3 nucleotides are TGTGCCAGCAGTTTCCAACAGGGGGCGAGCACTGAAGCTTTCTTT.